The next 26 T cell receptor beta chains were all read from a single sample in a study of blood T cell repertoires in COVID-19. The assay was immunoSEQ multiplex PCR, and TCRdb's table has in-frame clones only and misses some. The sample has a few hundred thousand clones, 85% to 90% seen once; the top ten hold approximately 1.5%. Sequenced: PBMCs or T cells enriched from blood (not recorded which). The receptors derive from a woman aged 45-65 years who had recovered from COVID-19.

J is TRBJ2-1 and V is TRBV11-1, with 10 bases lining up with TRBD2. V lost 3 bases, J lost 8 bases, and 7 bases stayed unmatched. This CDR3 is 15 amino acids long. Germline CDR1 and CDR2: SGHAT and FQDESV (reference sequence). The CDR3, as DNA: TGTGCCAGCAGCTTTCTAGCGGGAGAGGGCTATGAGCAGTTCTTC. This translates into CASSFLAGEGYEQFF. The full variable domain, with the rest looked up from reference TRBV11-1 and TRBJ2-1, is EAEVAQSPRYKITEKSQAVAFWCDPISGHATLYWYRQILGQGPELLVQFQDESVVDDSQLPKDRFSAERLKGVDSTLKIQPAELGDSAMYLCASSFLAGEGYEQFFGPGTRLTVL.

The chain couples TRBV7-2 to TRBJ2-3; 8 bases are shared with TRBD2. The CDR3 has 12 residues. Trimming cost V 9 bases and J 2 bases; bases outside gene matches: 1. The V gene's germline CDR1 is SGHTA and CDR2 FQGNSA. This CDR3 is CASGLATDTQYF. The CDR3 DNA follows: TGTGCCAGTGGACTAGCCACAGATACGCAGTATTTT.

The V call is TRBV7-2, the J call TRBJ2-7, with D perhaps matching TRBD2 (5 bases). Trimming left V 1 base short and J 5 bases short, with 15 bases between. Germline V gene sequence: CDR1 SGHTA, CDR2 FQGNSA. The CDR3 spans 15 residues. This chain's CDR3 is CASSLGRGGLNEQYF. The CDR3 DNA reads as TGTGCCAGCAGCTTAGGACGAGGAGGATTAAACGAGCAGTACTTC.

The chain combines TRBV14 with TRBJ1-4; 7 nucleotides line up with TRBD1. The junction had 22 bases not matched to a gene; V was cut back by 5 bases and J by 7 bases. Germline assignment: CDR1 SGHDN and CDR2 FVKESK. The CDR3 runs 19 residues. The CDR3 nucleotides are TGTGCCAGCAGCTACCAGACTATGACAGGGCGGCACGTCGCTGAAAAACTGTTTTTT. Its translation is CASSYQTMTGRHVAEKLFF.

The J gene is TRBJ1-2, the V gene TRBV15, with TRBD1 identical over 8 bases. The germline V gene has CDR1 LNHNV and CDR2 YYDKDF (reference sequence). CDR3 size: 19 residues. V lost 5 bases, J lost 8 bases, and 25 bases stayed unmatched. DNA for the CDR3: TGTGCCACCAGCGGCTATCTGGGTGTCATGAGGACAGGGTCTGACGGCTACACCTTC. It encodes CATSGYLGVMRTGSDGYTF.

On this clone itself: A read error may produce the germline difference seen at one junction end. The chain joins TRBV10-3 to TRBJ1-1; D not certain. Germline loops: CDR1 ENHRY, CDR2 SYGVKD. This CDR3 has 15 residues. CDR3 DNA sequence: TGTGCCATCAGTGAGTCGCAAATTAAGTCGGCTTTCTCAGGCTTT. As protein: CAISESQIKSAFSGF.

The chain joins TRBV2 to TRBJ1-5; unclear D gene. Germline-derived CDR1 and CDR2 are SNHLY and FYNNEI. The CDR3 covers 15 residues. Deletions cut 4 bases from V and 1 base from J, with 11 bases between. DNA of the CDR3: TGTGCCAGCAGTGGGGAGTTAGAGAGCAATCAGCCCCAGCATTTT. Translation gives CASSGELESNQPQHF.

This clone was observed once. The chain recombines TRBV27 with TRBJ2-1; D perhaps matches TRBD1 (6 bases). V lost 6 bases to trimming and J lost 3 bases, with 12 bases between them. This CDR3 spans 14 amino acids. The germline V gene encodes CDR1 MNHEY and CDR2 SMNVEV (reference sequence). CDR3: CASSPRDNYNEQFF. For the CDR3, the DNA is TGTGCCAGCAGCCCAAGGGACAACTACAATGAGCAGTTCTTC.

This rearrangement joins TRBV29-1 to TRBJ2-7; 7 bases are a match to TRBD2. The CDR3 extends over 12 amino acids. Germline V CDR1 and CDR2: SQVTM, ANQGSEA. J lost 7 bases, V lost 7 bases, and 10 bases had no gene match. The CDR3 DNA follows: TGCAGCGGCACGGCTAGCGGAAAAGAGCAGTACTTC. This codes for CSGTASGKEQYF.

The chain links TRBV5-1 to TRBJ2-2, with 7 bases that match TRBD2. Germline V CDR1 and CDR2: SGHRS, YFSETQ. The CDR3 extends over 19 amino acids. V trimming: 1 base; J trimming: 7 bases; junction bases outside the gene matches: 19. The DNA of the CDR3 is TGCGCCAGCAGCTTGCTCTACGGGGGGACTACAAGAGATGTCGGGGAGCTGTTTTTT. Amino acid sequence: CASSLLYGGTTRDVGELFF.

The chain links TRBV7-3 to TRBJ2-1, with 14 bases lining up with TRBD2. V lost 5 bases, J lost 4 bases, and 10 bases stayed unmatched. The CDR3 contains 18 residues. CDR1 and CDR2 from the germline V gene are SGHTA and FQGTGA. The CDR3, as DNA: TGTGCCAGCAGCAGAGGGACTAGCGGGAGCGAGGTATACAATGAGCAGTTCTTC. Protein: CASSRGTSGSEVYNEQFF. The variable domain in full, completed from reference TRBV7-3 and TRBJ2-1, reads GAGVSQTPSNKVTEKGKYVELRCDPISGHTALYWYRQSLGQGPEFLIYFQGTGAADDSGLPNDRFFAVRPEGSVSTLKIQRTERGDSAVYLCASSRGTSGSEVYNEQFFGPGTRLTVL.

CDR3 in amino acids: CAWSILGLAGYEQYF. CDR3 nucleotide sequence: TGTGCCTGGAGTATTCTGGGACTAGCGGGTTACGAGCAGTACTTC. This chain uses TRBV30 with TRBJ2-7; 12 nucleotides line up with TRBD2. The CDR3 covers 15 residues. CDR1 is GTSNPN, CDR2 SVGIG, per germline (reference sequence). The ends lost 2 bases at V and 4 bases at J; junction bases unmatched: 6.

This clone was seen at least ten times. The chain has TRBV3-1 (or the pseudogene TRBV3-2) and TRBJ2-5; no firm D call. Between the trimmed V and J ends, which lost 2 bases and 5 bases, there was a span of 12 bases. The CDR3 spans 14 residues. The germline V gene has CDR1 LGHDT and CDR2 YNNKEL (reference sequence). CDR3 DNA: TGTGCCAGCAGCCAACAAACAGCTCGGGAGACCCAGTACTTC. Translating gives CASSQQTARETQYF.

This chain links TRBV29-1 with TRBJ1-5; 10 bases map to TRBD1. Trimming took 7 bases from V and 7 from J; bases not matched to a gene: 7. The CDR3 extends over 13 amino acids. CDR1 is SQVTM, CDR2 ANQGSEA, per germline. CDR3 sequence (DNA): TGCAGCGCCCTGGACAGGGGGGGACAGCCCCAGCATTTT. This translates into CSALDRGGQPQHF.

On this clone: Relative to the germline gene, one junction end is altered; a read error may explain this. CDR3: CASSLSQAWTGNYGYTF. CDR3 nucleotides: TGTGCCAGCAGTCTATCTCAAGCCTGGACAGGGAACTATGGCTACACCTTC. The chain employs TRBV27 and TRBJ1-2, with 8 bases identical to TRBD1. Germline V CDR1 and CDR2: MNHEY, SMNVEV (reference sequence). The CDR3 spans 17 residues.

This chain uses TRBV10-3 with TRBJ2-2, with D perhaps matching TRBD1 (6 bases). The V and J ends lost 6 bases and 8 bases respectively, with 22 bases between them. Germline values: CDR1 ENHRY, CDR2 SYGVKD. The CDR3 totals 16 residues. CDR3 bases: TGTGCCATCAGCGGTACCCGGTCAGGGGTCCAAGGGGAGCTGTTTTTT. Amino acids: CAISGTRSGVQGELFF.

The V call is TRBV19, the J call TRBJ2-5; 8 bases line up with TRBD1. With 3 bases clipped from V and 0 bases from J, the junction kept 9 bases outside the gene matches. CDR1 and CDR2 (germline): LNHDA, SQIVND (reference sequence). The CDR3 spans 17 residues. CDR3 residues: CASSMLLGQADQETQYF. The CDR3 DNA reads as TGTGCCAGTAGTATGTTGTTGGGACAGGCTGACCAAGAGACCCAGTACTTC.

The CDR3 spells CASNLATSSEQYF. CDR3 in DNA: TGTGCCAGCAATCTAGCGACTTCTTCCGAGCAGTACTTC. V usage is TRBV5-4 and J usage is TRBJ2-7, with D perhaps matching TRBD2 (6 bases). In germline, CDR1 is SGHNT, CDR2 YYREEE (reference sequence). CDR3 length equals 13 residues. Trimming removed 6 bases at V and 6 bases at J, with 16 bases between.

There are a few counts of this clone. The V gene is TRBV7-9, the J gene TRBJ2-1, with 7 bases identical to TRBD2. The germline CDR1 and CDR2 sequences are SEHNR and FQNEAQ (reference sequence). The V segment lost 4 bases and the J segment 5 bases; nucleotides outside the gene matches: 8. This CDR3 is built from 15 residues. The CDR3 region is CASSYLSRGDNEQFF. The CDR3 DNA is TGTGCCAGCAGCTACCTGTCACGGGGGGACAATGAGCAGTTCTTC.

This rearrangement joins TRBV6-5 to TRBJ2-7, with 10 nucleotides matching TRBD1. V trimming: 2 bases; J trimming: 2 bases; junction bases outside the gene matches: 3. The CDR3 is 15 residues long. Germline lookup yields CDR1 MNHEY and CDR2 SVGAGI. The CDR3 DNA follows: TGTGCCAGCAGTTACCAGACAGGGGGCCCCTACGAGCAGTACTTC. Translating gives CASSYQTGGPYEQYF.

V and J are TRBV18 and TRBJ1-6, with TRBD1 matching over 9 bases. CDR1 and CDR2 from the germline V gene are KGHSH and LQKENI. The CDR3 has 17 amino acids. V lost 3 bases to trimming and J lost 7 bases; unmatched junction nucleotides: 10. This CDR3 is CASSPLTGQGKNSPLHF. In nucleotides, the CDR3 is TGTGCCAGCTCACCTCTCACGGGACAGGGAAAAAATTCACCCCTCCACTTT.

This rearrangement joins TRBV5-4 to TRBJ2-7; 7 nucleotides agree with TRBD2. The CDR3 contains 16 residues. Germline V lookup: CDR1 SGHNT, CDR2 YYREEE (reference sequence). V was clipped by 7 bases and J by 3 bases; unmatched bases: 16. The CDR3 is CASGLLGGARGYEQYF. For the CDR3, the DNA is TGTGCCAGCGGCCTATTGGGAGGGGCCAGAGGCTACGAGCAGTACTTC.

V and J are TRBV9 and TRBJ1-6; possible D gene TRBD1, 6 bases. The CDR3 runs to 14 residues. V lost 4 bases to trimming and J lost 10 bases, with 15 bases between them. CDR1 is SGDLS and CDR2 is YYNGEE in the germline V gene. CDR3 amino acids: CASSTTTGMSPLHF. CDR3 nucleotide sequence: TGTGCCAGCAGCACGACAACAGGGATGTCACCCCTCCACTTT.

This chain links TRBV4-1 with TRBJ2-1; 10 bases align to TRBD2. Germline CDR1 reads MGHRA; CDR2 reads YSYEKL. With V trimmed by 2 bases and J by 4 bases, 17 bases remained unmatched. This CDR3 spans 20 amino acids. This CDR3 reads CASSQPGIAGGPEGYNEQFF. CDR3 bases: TGCGCCAGCAGCCAACCAGGAATAGCGGGAGGCCCAGAGGGTTACAATGAGCAGTTCTTC.

The rearrangement links TRBV7-8 to TRBJ1-1; 10 nucleotides agree with TRBD1. J gave up 4 bases and V 6 bases, and 8 bases lay outside the gene matches. The CDR3 loop spans 15 amino acids. Per the germline V gene, CDR1 is SGHVS and CDR2 is FQNEAQ. CDR3 region: CASSPGQGLGTEAFF. Written as DNA, the CDR3 is TGTGCCAGCAGTCCGGGACAGGGGTTGGGCACTGAAGCTTTCTTT. Combining the CDR3 with reference TRBV7-8 and TRBJ1-1 gives the whole variable domain GAGVSQSPRYKVAKRGQDVALRCDPISGHVSLFWYQQALGQGPEFLTYFQNEAQLDKSGLPSDRFFAERPEGSVSTLKIQRTQQEDSAVYLCASSPGQGLGTEAFFGQGTRLTVV.

The chain uses TRBV3-1 (or the pseudogene TRBV3-2) and TRBJ2-2; 7 nucleotides align to TRBD1. This CDR3 comprises 18 residues. Germline CDR1 and CDR2: LGHDT and YNNKEL (reference sequence). V trimming: 1 base; J trimming: 0 bases; junction bases outside the gene matches: 8. CDR3 loop: CASSQGGGQRPNTGELFF. As DNA, the CDR3 is TGTGCCAGCAGCCAAGGTGGGGGACAGAGACCGAACACCGGGGAGCTGTTTTTT.